This TCR beta chain originates from a study of blood T cell repertoires in COVID-19. Using immunoSEQ multiplex PCR, the repertoire was profiled, and TCRdb retains in-frame clones only, with some absent. The data contain 100,000 or so clones, around 80% of them singletons. The CDR3 extends over 13 amino acids. J gave up 3 bases and V 9 bases, and 3 bases lay outside the gene matches. Per the germline V gene, CDR1 is LNHDA and CDR2 is SQIVND (reference sequence). Sequencing was performed on peripheral blood. This sequence was found in a woman older than 75 with acute or convalescent COVID-19. The genes are TRBV19 and TRBJ2-5, with 11 bases aligning to TRBD2. CDR3 sequence: CASISGGEETQYF. The CDR3 DNA is TGTGCCAGCATTAGCGGGGGGGAAGAGACCCAGTACTTC.